This TCR beta chain was found in a study of vaccination and CD4 T cells after COVID-19. Study overall: Stimulation used overlapping spike peptides from SARS-CoV-2, HCoV-NL63, HCoV-OC43 and HCoV-229E.

Sample treatment: 10-day PBMC culture with coronavirus spike peptide pools or control peptides (ViraFEST assay). For this clonotype: Its antigen is as yet unknown.

Trimming shortened V by 6 bases and J by 2 bases, and 13 bases separated the two germline ends. CDR1 and CDR2 (germline): MNHNS, SASEGT. The CDR3 runs 14 residues. Scientists ran DNA taken from cultured CD4+ T cells through the Oncomine TCR Beta short-read assay for sequencing. TCRdb fed the PCR reads into MiXCR, producing one record per CDR3 protein. The sample includes tens of thousands of distinct CDR3 sequences, 50% of them seen just once. The clonotype originates from a human donor who received a COVID-19 vaccine. This sequence joins TRBV6-1 and TRBJ1-1, with D possibly TRBD1 on 5 matching bases. Sequencing was performed on CD4+ T cells from blood, cultured in vitro, taken before SARS-CoV-2 vaccination. CDR3 in DNA: TGTGCCAGCAGAAGGGACTCACGAAACACTGAAGCTTTCTTT. Translating it yields CASRRDSRNTEAFF.